The present T cell receptor beta chain was sequenced within a study of CXCR3-negative and CXCR3-positive naive CD8 T cells. Worth noting for this clonotype: Its antigen is as yet unknown.

The libraries of TRB cDNA were prepared using 5' RACE with UMI labels. TCRdb reprocessed the 5' RACE reads and keeps a single row for each CDR3 protein, giving no DNA. This sample contains approximately 52,000 distinct CDR3 sequences. This CDR3 has 14 amino acids. Germline V gene sequence: CDR1 DFQATT, CDR2 SNEGSKA (reference sequence). Study outcomes and limitations: The authors found comparable surface CD5 between naive subsets and inferred TCR strength from TRB CDR3 properties.

This TCR came from a human donor in good health. Some clones in this sample may be carry-over from other donors' samples. The rearrangement links TRBV20-1 to TRBJ1-5. Sequencing was performed on memory CD8+ T cells from blood. The CDR3 region is CSARDAGEAQPQHF.